Sequencing of this T cell receptor beta chain was carried out in a study of blood T cell repertoires in COVID-19. This clone was counted a single time. The V gene's germline CDR1 is LGHDT and CDR2 YNNKEL (reference sequence). The V end was cut by 5 bases, the J end by 4 bases, with 15 bases between. CDR3 length: 15 residues. Here immunoSEQ multiplex PCR was the method, and the copy in TCRdb shows in-frame clones only, minus some. The data contain over 200,000 clones, roughly 90% of them singletons. The chain links TRBV3-1 (or the pseudogene TRBV3-2) to TRBJ1-5; D is ambiguous. Sequenced sample: peripheral blood. The receptor comes from a man aged 35 to 55 with active or convalescent COVID-19. CDR3 sequence (DNA): TGTGCCAGCAGCTCTGACGACACGCTTAATCAGCCCCAGCATTTT. Protein: CASSSDDTLNQPQHF.